What follows are 32 T cell receptor beta chains derived from one specimen sequenced in a study of molecular identifiers for immune sequencing clone quantification. Each CDR3 protein gets one entry after TCRdb re-called the PCR reads with MiXCR. Here the sample spans some 590,000 distinct CDR3 sequences, approximately 24% being singletons. Sequencing input: naive CD8+ T cells from blood, with Jurkat cell RNA spiked in. Subset here: FACS-sorted CD8+CD4-CCR7+CD45RA+ naive T cells. Receptors were obtained from a human donor in good health. Some libraries in this study had Jurkat cell RNA spiked in.

This clonotype has only a few counts. The chain has TRBV13 and TRBJ1-1; D might be TRBD1 (6 bases). Germline CDR1 and CDR2: PRHDT and FYEKMQ (reference sequence). The germline V and J ends were trimmed by 5 bases and 5 bases, with 12 bases remaining between them. This CDR3 region has 13 residues. The CDR3 loop is CASSAHRETEAFF. The CDR3 nucleotides read TGTGCCAGCAGCGCCCACAGGGAAACTGAAGCTTTCTTT.

In the case of this clonotype: This sequence may be a read error, since a much larger clone differs from it by one base. The rearrangement uses TRBV6-1 and TRBJ1-1; a weak D match, TRBD1 (5 bases). This CDR3 is 17 amino acids long. Germline V gene data show CDR1 as MNHNS and CDR2 as SASEGT. As DNA, the CDR3 is TGTGCCAGCAGTGAAGCGAGGGGTTGGGAGAGGAACACTGAAGCTCTCTTT. This encodes CASSEARGWERNTEALF.

This clonotype turned up a few times. V usage is TRBV27 and J usage is TRBJ2-3; maybe TRBD1 (5 bases). The germline gives CDR1 MNHEY, CDR2 SMNVEV (reference sequence). CDR3 length: 17 residues. V lost 3 bases to trimming and J lost 0 bases, with 16 bases between them. CDR3 sequence (DNA): TGTGCCAGCAGTTTGGTCAAGGGGCCAACTAGCACAGATACGCAGTATTTT. Translation: CASSLVKGPTSTDTQYF.

This clonotype was seen at least ten times. J is TRBJ2-7 and V is TRBV27, with D possibly being TRBD1 (7 bases). V dropped 4 bases and J dropped 1 base, with 14 bases sitting between them. There are 15 residues in the CDR3. Germline V lookup: CDR1 MNHEY, CDR2 SMNVEV (reference sequence). Here the CDR3 reads CASSSSPGGSYEQYF. CDR3 sequence (DNA): TGTGCCAGCAGTTCCTCGCCAGGGGGGTCCTACGAGCAGTACTTC.

This clonotype was seen repeatedly, ten times or more. The chain employs TRBV6-6 and TRBJ2-1, with D possibly being TRBD1 or TRBD2 (5 bases each). Germline V gene sequence: CDR1 MNHNY, CDR2 SVGAGI (reference sequence). The CDR3 runs to 15 residues. The ends were cut back, 6 bases at V and 8 bases at J, with 20 bases in the middle. The CDR3 protein is CASRVGVGGADEQFF. CDR3 DNA sequence: TGTGCCAGCAGAGTAGGCGTTGGGGGTGCCGATGAGCAGTTCTTC.

This clonotype was seen a few times. A junction boundary mismatches the germline segment, possibly from a read error. This sequence joins TRBV7-9 and TRBJ1-5; 9 bases map to TRBD1. The germline gives CDR1 SEHNR, CDR2 FQNEAQ (reference sequence). This CDR3 has 14 amino acids. This CDR3 reads CVSSLGTGIQPQHF. CDR3 nucleotides: TGTGTCAGCAGCTTAGGGACAGGGATTCAGCCCCAGCATTTT. Full variable domain (missing parts from reference TRBV7-9 and TRBJ1-5): DTGVSQNPRHKITKRGQNVTFRCDPISEHNRLYWYRQTLGQGPEFLTYFQNEAQLEKSRLLSDRFSAERPKGSFSTLEIQRTEQGDSAMYLCVSSLGTGIQPQHFGDGTRLSIL.

This clonotype was seen only a few times. The chain couples TRBV30 to TRBJ2-3, with 12 bases matching TRBD2. The V gene's germline CDR1 is GTSNPN and CDR2 SVGIG (reference sequence). This CDR3 region has 17 residues. The CDR3 loop is CATEGGLRLAGADTQYF. As DNA, the CDR3 is TGTGCGACGGAGGGGGGACTGAGACTAGCGGGAGCAGATACGCAGTATTTT.

This clonotype showed up many times. The chain carries TRBV2 and TRBJ1-5, with 7 bases lining up with TRBD1. Trimming at V came to 7 bases and at J to 2 bases, leaving 5 bases not matched to a gene. The germline V gene has CDR1 SNHLY and CDR2 FYNNEI. This CDR3 has 14 residues. The CDR3 DNA reads TGTGCCAGCACCCCCCAGGGGGGCAATCAGCCCCAGCATTTT. This encodes CASTPQGGNQPQHF.

The CDR3 region is CASSLGMGVGSYEQYF. CDR3 in DNA: TGTGCCAGCAGCCTCGGTATGGGGGTAGGTTCCTACGAGCAGTACTTC. V is TRBV7-9 and J is TRBJ2-7; perhaps D is TRBD1 or TRBD2 (5 bases each). Germline assignment: CDR1 SEHNR and CDR2 FQNEAQ (reference sequence). V lost 5 bases and J lost 1, with 18 bases in between. The CDR3 spans 16 residues. The full variable domain, its missing parts supplied by reference TRBV7-9 and TRBJ2-7, is DTGVSQNPRHKITKRGQNVTFRCDPISEHNRLYWYRQTLGQGPEFLTYFQNEAQLEKSRLLSDRFSAERPKGSFSTLEIQRTEQGDSAMYLCASSLGMGVGSYEQYFGPGTRLTVT.

Details on this clonotype: A much more abundant neighbour one base away suggests this may be a read error. The chain is built from TRBV13 and TRBJ2-7; D is uncertain. Germline CDR1 PRHDT, CDR2 FYEKMQ (reference sequence). The CDR3 contains 13 residues. CDR3 amino acids: CAGSPSSAYEQYF. The CDR3 DNA reads as TGTGCCGGCAGCCCGTCCAGCGCTTACGAGCAGTACTTC.

A note on this clonotype: A clone one base away is much larger, so this may be a read error. The V gene is TRBV29-1, the J gene TRBJ2-3; D gene uncertain. With the DNA end fitting TRBJ1-5 better, the J assignment may be wrong. Germline V gives CDR1 SQVTM, CDR2 ANQGSEA. The CDR3 contains 13 residues. CDR3 coding DNA: TGCAGCGCCGGGAACGTCGGCACAGATACGCAGCATTTT. As protein: CSAGNVGTDTQHF.

This clonotype was seen more than once but under ten times. The V gene is TRBV19, the J gene TRBJ1-2; D gene unclear. V lost 1 base to trimming and J lost 6 bases, with 15 bases between them. CDR1 and CDR2 (germline): LNHDA, SQIVND (reference sequence). This CDR3 contains 15 residues. CDR3 sequence reads: CASSIGTRGGDGYTF. As DNA, the CDR3 is TGTGCCAGTAGTATAGGGACTCGGGGAGGTGATGGCTACACCTTC.

In this sample, this clonotype turned up many times. The CDR3 loop is CASSYSVVLVDTQYF. DNA for the CDR3: TGTGCCAGCAGTTACTCGGTCGTCCTGGTAGACACGCAGTATTTT. This chain links TRBV6-6 with TRBJ2-3; the D is unclear. Germline-derived CDR1 and CDR2 are MNHNY and SVGAGI (reference sequence). Trimming took off 0 bases at V and 9 bases at J, with 16 bases between the two ends. The CDR3 runs to 15 residues.

This clonotype was seen at least ten times. V and J are TRBV4-1 and TRBJ2-7; D is undetermined. The V end was cut by 1 base, the J end by 1 base, with 11 bases between. Per the germline V gene, CDR1 is MGHRA and CDR2 is YSYEKL. This CDR3 comprises 15 residues. The CDR3 is CASSQAGSRSYEQYF. The DNA of the CDR3 is TGCGCCAGCAGCCAAGCGGGCAGTCGGTCCTACGAGCAGTACTTC.

Concerning this clonotype: This may arise from a read error, as a much more abundant clone is one base away. The V gene is TRBV28, the J gene TRBJ1-1; D uncertain. Per germline, CDR1 MDHEN and CDR2 SYDVKM. The CDR3 length is 13 residues. V dropped 10 bases and J dropped 2 bases, with 14 bases sitting between them. CDR3 amino acids: CANSVRENTEAFF. CDR3 bases: TGTGCCAACTCAGTCCGGGAAAACACTGAAGCTTTCTTT. The full variable domain, completed using reference TRBV28 and TRBJ1-1, is DVKVTQSSRYLVKRTGEKVFLECVQDMDHENMFWYRQDPGLGLRLIYFSYDVKMKEKGDIPEGYSVSREKKERFSLILESASTNQTSMYLCANSVRENTEAFFGQGTRLTVV.

The chain joins TRBV25-1 to TRBJ2-7; perhaps TRBD1 as D (5 bases). The germline V and J ends were trimmed by 9 bases and 0 bases, with 12 bases remaining between them. There are 13 residues in the CDR3. Germline lookup yields CDR1 MGHDK and CDR2 SYGVNS. The CDR3 DNA reads as TGTGCCAGTGCCCCGGACACCTCCTACGAGCAGTACTTC. Amino acids: CASAPDTSYEQYF.

This chain connects TRBV12-5 to TRBJ2-3, with D possibly TRBD1 on 6 matching bases. This CDR3 is built from 22 residues. CDR1 and CDR2 from the germline V gene are LGHNT and FRNRAP. V lost 4 bases, J lost 5 bases, and 37 bases lay in between. The chain's CDR3 is CASGWYRTGYRVGEGLRDTQYF. The CDR3, as DNA: TGTGCTAGTGGTTGGTACAGAACAGGGTACCGCGTGGGAGAAGGGCTGAGAGATACGCAGTATTTT.

This clonotype was observed many times. This sequence joins TRBV14 and TRBJ2-7; a possible D gene is TRBD1 (6 bases). The germline V and J ends were trimmed by 4 bases and 4 bases, with 11 bases remaining between them. CDR1 is SGHDN and CDR2 is FVKESK in the germline V gene. This CDR3 has 13 amino acids. For the CDR3, the DNA is TGTGCCAGCAGCCCTTACAGGGAGTACGAGCAGTACTTC. Its protein product is CASSPYREYEQYF.

This clonotype was observed at least ten times. The CDR3 is CARGLGTKPLIDTTVYGYTF. In DNA, the CDR3 is TGTGCTAGGGGCTTAGGGACTAAACCCTTAATTGATACAACTGTCTATGGCTACACCTTC. This sequence joins TRBV12-5 and TRBJ1-2, with TRBD1 as a possible D gene (5 bases). The germline gives CDR1 LGHNT, CDR2 FRNRAP. The V end was cut by 9 bases, the J end by 4 bases, with 36 bases between. CDR3 size: 20 residues.

This clonotype was observed many times. The V gene is TRBV28, the J gene TRBJ1-1; D is unclear. In germline, CDR1 is MDHEN, CDR2 SYDVKM. Trimming took 8 bases from V and 10 from J, leaving 20 bases between them. The CDR3 extends over 13 amino acids. CDR3 amino acids: CASAPISGSGAFF. In DNA, the CDR3 is TGTGCCAGCGCCCCAATCTCGGGGAGCGGAGCTTTCTTT.

The V and J genes are TRBV6-6 and TRBJ2-7; D may be TRBD2 (6 bases). The CDR3 has 13 amino acids. The germline V and J ends were trimmed by 5 bases and 10 bases, with 18 bases remaining between them. Germline CDR1 MNHNY, CDR2 SVGAGI (reference sequence). The CDR3 here is CASSHGRGWDQYF. The DNA for the CDR3 is TGTGCCAGCAGTCACGGTCGGGGGTGGGACCAGTACTTC.

Worth noting for this clonotype: As the CDR3 is not closed by the conserved phenylalanine or tryptophan, this likely results from a read error. The V and J genes are TRBV30 and TRBJ1-1; 7 bases map to TRBD1. Germline V CDR1 and CDR2: GTSNPN, SVGIG (reference sequence). There are 12 residues in the CDR3. V lost 5 bases and J lost 4; bases outside the gene matches: 4. The CDR3 spells CAWQGGSTEAFL. The CDR3 nucleotides are TGTGCCTGGCAGGGGGGGAGCACTGAAGCTTTCTTG.

The V and J genes are TRBV11-2 and TRBJ1-5, with D unresolved. Per germline, CDR1 SGHAT and CDR2 FQNNGV. The CDR3 is made up of 13 amino acids. V lost 0 bases, J lost 6 bases, and 6 bases lay in between. CDR3 sequence reads: CASSLDFTQPQHF. The CDR3, as DNA: TGTGCCAGCAGCTTAGATTTTACTCAGCCCCAGCATTTT.

Details on this clonotype: This could be a read error, since a much larger clone is one nucleotide away. The chain couples TRBV28 to TRBJ1-5; the D is unclear. Germline values: CDR1 MDHEN, CDR2 SYDVKM. This CDR3 region has 14 residues. CDR3 residues: CASSLGIVSQPQQF. The CDR3 nucleotides are TGTGCCAGCAGTTTGGGAATAGTGAGTCAGCCCCAGCAATTT.

This clonotype was counted at least ten times. The chain combines TRBV20-1 with TRBJ1-1; D is unclear. CDR3 length: 12 residues. Germline V gene data show CDR1 as DFQATT and CDR2 as SNEGSKA (reference sequence). Trimming shortened V by 0 bases and J by 1 base, and 3 bases separated the two germline ends. CDR3 sequence (DNA): TGCAGTGCTAGAGATGAGAACACTGAAGCTTTCTTT. Its protein product is CSARDENTEAFF.

The V call is TRBV6-5, the J call TRBJ2-7; D not certain. The CDR3 loop spans 13 amino acids. Germline V gene sequence: CDR1 MNHEY, CDR2 SVGAGI. The V end lost 5 bases, the J end lost 2 bases, and 10 bases lay between the germline ends. In DNA, the CDR3 is TGTGCCAGCAGTCACGGGCCAACCTACGAGCAGTACTTC. Translating it yields CASSHGPTYEQYF.

This clonotype showed up many times. The chain recombines TRBV9 with TRBJ2-3, with D tentatively TRBD2 (6 bases). This CDR3 has 17 residues. V was clipped by 0 bases and J by 1 base, with 15 bases between them. Germline values: CDR1 SGDLS, CDR2 YYNGEE. The CDR3 DNA follows: TGTGCCAGCAGCGTAGGTAGCCCTAGCGCGGGCACAGATACGCAGTATTTT. Amino acids: CASSVGSPSAGTDTQYF.

This clonotype was picked up a small number of times. The gene calls are TRBV7-9 and TRBJ2-2, with 7 bases identical to TRBD1. The V segment lost 5 bases and the J segment 6 bases; nucleotides outside the gene matches: 12. The CDR3 is 16 amino acids. In germline, CDR1 is SEHNR, CDR2 FQNEAQ (reference sequence). CDR3 loop: CASSPISTGAAGELFF. CDR3 nucleotide sequence: TGTGCCAGCAGCCCTATATCCACAGGGGCCGCCGGGGAGCTGTTTTTT.

This clonotype has a count of ten or more. At one end the junction does not follow the germline gene, possibly because of a read error. The chain has TRBV5-1 and TRBJ1-4; D remains ambiguous. In germline, CDR1 is SGHRS, CDR2 YFSETQ. The CDR3 is 14 amino acids. CDR3 coding DNA: TGCGCCAGCAGCTTGGAGGAGAACAATGGAAAACTGTTTTTT. This codes for CASSLEENNGKLFF.

This clonotype came up a few times. V and J are TRBV6-2 or TRBV6-3 and TRBJ2-7; a possible D gene is TRBD1 (6 bases). The V gene's germline CDR1 is MNHEY and CDR2 SVGEGT. This CDR3 contains 14 residues. V lost 7 bases and J lost 3, with 16 bases in between. The CDR3 loop reads CASNPGTRLYEQYF. CDR3 nucleotide sequence: TGTGCCAGCAATCCCGGGACACGGCTCTACGAGCAGTACTTC.

The chain joins TRBV12-3 or TRBV12-4 to TRBJ2-7; 8 bases align to TRBD2. The CDR3 contains 15 residues. V gave up 8 bases and J gave up 9 bases; unmatched junction bases: 18. In DNA form, the CDR3 reads TGTGCCAGCCTCACCCGCGTCGGGGGGGCCGGAGCGCAGTACTTC. Its protein is CASLTRVGGAGAQYF.

This clonotype was counted many times. V is TRBV6-1 and J is TRBJ1-5, with D tentatively TRBD1 (5 bases). Germline V lookup: CDR1 MNHNS, CDR2 SASEGT. The germline V and J ends were trimmed by 4 bases and 6 bases, with 19 bases remaining between them. The CDR3 length is 16 residues. CDR3 DNA: TGTGCCAGCAGTGGCGTAGTGGCAGGGCTTCGTCAGCCCCAGCATTTT. Translating gives CASSGVVAGLRQPQHF.